The entry below describes one TCR beta chain. These data belong to a study of T cell repertoires in cytomegalovirus infection. About the research overall: Indications of both CMV infection and matching HLA type were provided by public TCR beta signatures.

Via MiXCR, TCRdb re-called the reads, giving one row per CDR3 protein. The table lists under 200,000 distinct CDR3 sequences, roughly 9% of them singletons, with about 4.2% in the top ten. The source is a human donor in good health (CMV status not recorded). Some clones in this sample may be carry-over from other donors' samples. The sequencing sample was made of PBMCs.

This chain's CDR3 is CASSLDRGREDTQYF. In nucleotides, the CDR3 is TGTGCCAGCAGCTTAGACAGGGGGCGTGAAGATACGCAGTATTTT. This chain connects TRBV7-4 to TRBJ2-3; TRBD1 aligns across 9 bases. The length of the CDR3 is 15 residues. Per germline, CDR1 SGHVT and CDR2 SQSDAQ. V lost 1 base, J lost 5 bases, and 4 bases stayed unmatched. Together with reference TRBV7-4 and TRBJ2-3, the CDR3 gives the full variable domain: GAGVSQSPRYKVAKRGRDVALRCDSISGHVTLYWYRQTLGQGSEVLTYSQSDAQRDKSGRPSGRFSAERPERSVSTLKIQRTEQGDSAVYLCASSLDRGREDTQYFGPGTRLTVL.